The T cell receptor (beta chain) described here comes from a study of blood T cells in healthy people across ages (dated by TCRdb to the mid-2010s). Background on the whole study: Template switching captured roughly one uniquely barcoded TCR beta cDNA molecule per two T cells in model experiments. To track age-related changes in TCR beta repertoire diversity, the study relied on deep sequencing normalized with unique cDNA molecular identifiers. Donors were grouped into four age groups: young (average roughly 16 years), middle-aged (roughly 37), aged (around 60) and long-lived (around 80). Using the same blood draw, the study looked at two additional independent replicas of 1 million unique cDNA reads for two donors, one aged 18 to 30 and the other aged 80 or older.

The donors were some 36 Caucasian individuals from Russia, aged roughly 6 to 100 years, who were systemically healthy. Each donor gave 9.5 to 10 milliliters of peripheral blood, drawn into EDTA-treated Vacutainer tubes. Ficoll-Paque density-gradient centrifugation was used to isolate PBMCs, with at least 7 million per sample. Trizol reagent was used to extract total RNA from PBMCs, with at least 6 micrograms per sample. The percentages of naive CD45RAhigh/CD27high T cells were determined by flow cytometry on a PBMC aliquot from every donor. The protocol used for the library was 5' RACE. The reads were generated on an Illumina HiSeq 2500. A second about 7 to 12 cycle PCR used a sample-barcoded 5' primer and a J-beta primer mix. Each TCR beta cDNA molecule received a unique molecular identifier from a template-switch 5' adaptor carrying 12 random nucleotides. Each sample yielded at least 2.5 million CDR3-containing paired-end reads. First-strand cDNA was synthesized from all RNA with the Mint cDNA synthesis kit, primed by a TRBC-specific oligonucleotide. After uracil-DNA glycosylase treatment, a first 18-cycle PCR used universal primers M1SS and BC2_uni_R on all cDNA. Turning to the authors' computational methods: For normalization, 1 million high-quality reads were randomly selected from each sample, with every read carrying a distinct molecular identifier. Reads sharing molecular identifiers were discarded rather than binned into consensus sequences. MiTCR, set to a Q25 quality threshold and the strictest error-elimination algorithm, was used for CDR3 identification, clonotype clustering and error correction. Lower-bound total TCR beta diversity was estimated with a nonparametric unseen species model using Euler transformation. Through fastp at Q25 and MiXCR, TCRdb rebuilt clones from the public reads, retaining in-frame beta chains. Each entry merges the rows of one CDR3 protein and shows their most common DNA and genes. The V and J calls and clone size are TCRdb's, not the authors'. This sample has some 930,000 distinct CDR3 sequences in its table, and under 35% of those were observed once. Around 9.6% of the sample goes to the ten largest clones.

Based on the germline V gene, the CDR1 and CDR2 sequences are SGHAT and FQNNGV. From its cysteine to its phenylalanine, the CDR3 spans 14 amino acids. Just the 42-base CDR3 DNA is kept, in frame starting at base 1. Trimming takes 3 bases from V and 1 base from J, and the germline ends sit 9 bases apart. Findings and caveats that apply to the study as a whole: Estimates of total diversity based on one million sequenced T cells were considered lower bounds and underestimates. There was a strong correlation between observed TCR beta diversity and the percentage of naive T cells measured by flow cytometry. The CMV infection status of donors was not known, potentially confounding age-related changes in expanded clonotypes. Observed TCR beta diversity per million T cells fell roughly linearly with age, and a significant reduction was already apparent by age approximately 40. Compared with the aged group, more naive CD4+ T cells, fewer expanded clones and increased TCR diversity were shown by the long-lived group, suggesting age selection. Since profiling was done on bulk unsorted PBMCs, naive and antigen-experienced compartments could not be conclusively compared.

In this sample, this clonotype turned up a few times. There is no known antigen for this receptor. Qualities for individual bases were not recorded, and no much larger clone is one base off. This sample was shared with a second study, whose subject was T cells of mothers and their children. Per the second study: Nine systemically healthy Caucasian individuals served as donors, namely three mothers together with their six children. cDNA synthesis consumed the entire amount of extracted RNA, loaded at around 1.4 ug RNA in each 15 ul reaction. Sample barcodes and 2-4 random nucleotides were added via the M1S primer in the second PCR. Over 9 million TCR beta CDR3 reads were obtained for each mother, and approximately 3 million reads were obtained for each child. TCR recombination output is similarly shaped by thymic selection in related and unrelated pairs, with a minor effect exerted by inherited differences. Normalized repertoire overlap in related mother-child pairs was always slightly higher than in unrelated mother-child pairs, but the difference was never significant. With a sensitivity of approximately 100 clones per million clonotypes, no persistent microchimeric T cell clones were detected. In the study, deep NGS was used to compare the TCR beta repertoires of mothers and children, and features distinguishing related mother-child pairs from unrelated individuals were sought. Mothers averaged 40 +/- 4 years of age and children averaged around 11 +/- 4 years. Libraries were sequenced on Illumina HiSeq 2000 with 100+100 nt paired-end reads after adapter ligation with NEBNext reagents. Mother and child libraries were prepared a month apart and sequenced in separate runs to prevent cross-contamination. For each donor, somewhere between about 500,000 and 2,000,000 distinct TCR beta clonotypes were identified. Naive TCR beta clonotypes were estimated from low-frequency clonotypes matched to each donor's FACS-determined naive share, without sorting.

The sample comprised blood. This TCR was sampled from a woman aged 40-49 years in good health. The V and J segments used are TRBV11-2 and TRBJ1-1; no D gene call is confident. The DNA is as follows: TGTGCCAGCAGCTTTGCAGGCAGGAACACTGAAGCTTTCTTT. Its coded protein is CASSFAGRNTEAFF.